The sequence of this TCR beta chain was determined in a study of cytomegalovirus exposure and HLA in healthy donors. Study at large: Earlier findings included 90 million to 120 million unique TCR beta sequences obtained from approximately 170 million T cells.

The CDR3 runs to 14 residues. V lost 3 bases to trimming and J lost 5 bases; unmatched junction nucleotides: 6. Germline CDR1 is SQVTM and CDR2 is ANQGSEA. Points from the study as a whole: TCR beta chain V- and J-gene trimming was linked, in a later analysis, to a missense variant in DCLRE1C. Indistinguishable V segments such as TRBV6-2 and TRBV6-3 were excluded.

Primers for the PCR totalled 60 Vbeta and 13 Jbeta. Generated by immunoSEQ multiplex PCR, the TCRdb table keeps only in-frame clones and is missing some. The sample includes around 120,000 clones, 75% to 85% of them seen just once. With regard to this clone: Its antigen is unknown.

The chain joins TRBV29-1 to TRBJ2-5; the match to TRBD1 covers 10 bases. This sequence originates from a woman aged 40 to 50 in good health and CMV-seropositive. What was sequenced was PBMCs. As DNA, the CDR3 is TGCAGCGTTGAGTCCGGGACAGGGGACGAGACCCAGTACTTC. Its protein is CSVESGTGDETQYF. Complete variable domain (other parts from reference TRBV29-1 and TRBJ2-5): SAVISQKPSRDICQRGTSLTIQCQVDSQVTMMFWYRQQPGQSLTLIATANQGSEATYESGFVIDKFPISRPNLTFSTLTVSNMSPEDSSIYLCSVESGTGDETQYFGPGTRLLVL.